Shown below are 29 T cell receptor beta chains from a single sample sequenced in a study of T cells after yellow fever vaccination. TCRdb analysed the 5' RACE reads with MiXCR anew, one entry per CDR3 protein. This sample has a few hundred thousand distinct CDR3 sequences, with about 15% found just once. Sequenced here: PBMCs, sampled around 5 days after the first yellow fever vaccination. The receptor set was obtained from a man younger than 35 who received the YFV17D yellow fever vaccine.

The gene calls are TRBV7-2 and TRBJ1-3; 8 bases agree with TRBD1. In germline, CDR1 is SGHTA, CDR2 FQGNSA. Trimming at V came to 5 bases and at J to 4 bases, leaving 7 bases not matched to a gene. This CDR3 is built from 15 residues. The CDR3 region is CASSARTGYGNTIYF. CDR3 nucleotides: TGTGCCAGCAGCGCCCGGACAGGGTACGGAAACACCATATATTTT.

This chain uses TRBV6-1 with TRBJ2-1; no definite D call. The length of the CDR3 is 14 residues. Germline lookup yields CDR1 MNHNS and CDR2 SASEGT. V was cut by 6 bases and J by 1 base, with 10 bases left in between. The CDR3 bases are TGTGCCAGCAGAAGTTCAGGTTCCTACAATGAGCAGTTCTTC. Its translation is CASRSSGSYNEQFF.

This chain links TRBV7-3 with TRBJ2-3; 7 nucleotides match TRBD2. From germline, CDR1 is SGHTA and CDR2 FQGTGA. The ends lost 4 bases at V and 0 bases at J; junction bases unmatched: 7. CDR3 length: 16 amino acids. CDR3 coding DNA: TGTGCCAGCAGCTCCCAGAGCGGGGAGAGCACAGATACGCAGTATTTT. Amino acids: CASSSQSGESTDTQYF.

This clonotype showed up many times. CDR3 protein: CSVGVGNYEKLFF. As DNA, the CDR3 is TGCAGCGTTGGAGTGGGGAACTATGAAAAACTGTTTTTT. The chain links TRBV29-1 to TRBJ1-4; D remains ambiguous. The CDR3 totals 13 residues. CDR1 and CDR2 (germline): SQVTM, ANQGSEA. Trimming took 4 bases from V and 6 from J, leaving 12 bases between them. Looking up the rest from reference TRBV29-1 and TRBJ1-4 gives the full variable domain: SAVISQKPSRDICQRGTSLTIQCQVDSQVTMMFWYRQQPGQSLTLIATANQGSEATYESGFVIDKFPISRPNLTFSTLTVSNMSPEDSSIYLCSVGVGNYEKLFFGSGTQLSVL.

The rearrangement joins TRBV6-1 to TRBJ2-2, with 8 positions matching TRBD1. The CDR3 is 15 amino acids. V was pared by 6 bases and J by 2 bases, with 5 bases of the junction left unmatched. Germline loops: CDR1 MNHNS, CDR2 SASEGT. CDR3: CASSRTGFNTGELFF. DNA for the CDR3: TGTGCCAGCAGCCGGACAGGGTTTAACACCGGGGAGCTGTTTTTT.

The J gene is TRBJ1-5, the V gene TRBV29-1; D is possibly TRBD1 (5 bases). Germline assignment: CDR1 SQVTM and CDR2 ANQGSEA. The CDR3 has 14 amino acids. V was pared by 6 bases and J by 3 bases, with 15 bases between. The CDR3 spells CSVAGPEVNQPQHF. The CDR3 DNA sequence: TGCAGCGTGGCGGGACCTGAGGTCAATCAGCCCCAGCATTTT.

CDR3 bases: TGTGCCAGCAGCCAGGTCCCGGGGAGGGGGGCTGAAGCTTTCTTT. It is translated as CASSQVPGRGAEAFF. This chain connects TRBV28 to TRBJ1-1; perhaps TRBD1 as D (6 bases). Germline V gene sequence: CDR1 MDHEN, CDR2 SYDVKM. Trimming took 6 bases from V and 6 from J, leaving 20 bases between them. The CDR3 runs to 15 residues.

This clonotype showed up just a few times. V gene TRBV24-1 combines with J gene TRBJ1-4; D unresolved. The CDR3 has 13 residues. The V and J ends lost 5 bases and 8 bases respectively, with 11 bases between them. Germline assignment: CDR1 KGHDR and CDR2 SFDVKD. CDR3 in amino acids: CATSGRRWEKLFF. CDR3 nucleotides: TGTGCCACCAGTGGAAGAAGGTGGGAAAAACTGTTTTTT.

The J gene is TRBJ2-2, the V gene TRBV18, with 12 bases that match TRBD1. Germline values: CDR1 KGHSH, CDR2 LQKENI. With V trimmed by 3 bases and J by 6 bases, 5 bases remained unmatched. The CDR3 has 16 amino acids. Written as DNA, the CDR3 is TGTGCCAGCTCACCGACCGGGACAGGGGGCTCCGGGGAGCTGTTTTTT. Translation gives CASSPTGTGGSGELFF.

The chain links TRBV10-3 to TRBJ2-1; D uncertain. CDR3 length: 12 residues. With 3 bases removed from V and 4 bases from J, the gap between germline ends came to 4 bases. CDR1 and CDR2 from the germline V gene are ENHRY and SYGVKD. As DNA, the CDR3 is TGTGCCATCAGTGACGAATACAATGAGCAGTTCTTC. It is translated as CAISDEYNEQFF.

This clonotype has a handful of counts. This chain joins TRBV7-8 and TRBJ2-5; no reliable D call. V was pared by 5 bases and J by 5 bases, with 9 bases between. This CDR3 region has 12 residues. CDR1 SGHVS and CDR2 FQNEAQ come from the germline V gene. CDR3 bases: TGTGCCAGCAGCGGCCCGGTGGAGACCCAGTACTTC. Translation gives CASSGPVETQYF.

V usage is TRBV6-2 or TRBV6-3 and J usage is TRBJ1-5; D is uncertain. Germline assignment: CDR1 MNHEY and CDR2 SVGEGT. Trimming stripped 5 bases from V and 7 bases from J, with 18 bases between. This CDR3 spans 15 amino acids. The CDR3 DNA follows: TGTGCCAGCAGTCCTTCTCCGGTCGAGAAACAGCCCCAGCATTTT. Translated: CASSPSPVEKQPQHF.

The chain recombines TRBV7-2 with TRBJ1-2; the match to TRBD1 covers 8 bases. With 1 base clipped from V and 9 bases from J, the junction kept 4 bases outside the gene matches. The CDR3 contains 13 residues. Germline-derived CDR1 and CDR2 are SGHTA and FQGNSA. The CDR3 bases are TGTGCCAGCAGCTTAGGGACAGGGAGAAGCTACACCTTC. Its translation is CASSLGTGRSYTF.

This clonotype has just a few counts. The chain uses TRBV7-9 and TRBJ1-2, with D tentatively TRBD1 (6 bases). CDR1 and CDR2 (germline): SEHNR, FQNEAQ (reference sequence). The CDR3 totals 14 residues. V lost 4 bases, J lost 10 bases, and 19 bases lay in between. CDR3 sequence reads: CASSSPGTSVDYTF. Here the CDR3 DNA reads TGTGCCAGCAGCTCTCCTGGGACAAGCGTTGACTACACCTTC. The variable domain in full, with the rest retrieved from reference TRBV7-9 and TRBJ1-2, is DTGVSQNPRHKITKRGQNVTFRCDPISEHNRLYWYRQTLGQGPEFLTYFQNEAQLEKSRLLSDRFSAERPKGSFSTLEIQRTEQGDSAMYLCASSSPGTSVDYTFGSGTRLTVV.

This clonotype has ten or more counts. This chain joins TRBV5-6 and TRBJ2-1; D might be TRBD2 (6 bases). The V end lost 0 bases, the J end lost 0 bases, and 10 bases lay between the germline ends. Looked up from germline, CDR1 is SGHDT and CDR2 is YYEEEE. This CDR3 contains 16 residues. CDR3 loop: CASSLGAGSSYNEQFF. The CDR3 DNA is TGTGCCAGCAGCTTGGGTGCGGGAAGCTCCTACAATGAGCAGTTCTTC.

V is TRBV6-5 and J is TRBJ1-6; D is undetermined. The CDR3 extends over 16 amino acids. Trimming left V 3 bases short and J 8 bases short, with 17 bases between. CDR1 is MNHEY, CDR2 SVGAGI, per germline. The CDR3 protein is CASSYFAIGDYSPLHF. Written as DNA, the CDR3 is TGTGCCAGCAGTTATTTCGCCATCGGAGATTATTCACCCCTCCACTTT.

The chain combines TRBV4-1 with TRBJ2-2; no clear D gene. The CDR3 consists of 14 residues. The V gene lost 0 bases and the J gene lost 4 bases, with 6 bases spanning the gap. Germline assignment: CDR1 MGHRA and CDR2 YSYEKL. DNA for the CDR3: TGCGCCAGCAGCCAAGAAGAATTCACCGGGGAGCTGTTTTTT. It codes for CASSQEEFTGELFF.

In this sample, this clonotype turned up a few times. The chain employs TRBV7-3 and TRBJ1-2; D is undetermined. The ends were cut back, 1 base at V and 6 bases at J, with 12 bases in the middle. In germline, CDR1 is SGHTA, CDR2 FQGTGA. The CDR3 runs to 14 residues. CDR3 protein: CASSLKGFRNGYTF. In DNA form, the CDR3 reads TGTGCCAGCAGCTTAAAAGGGTTTAGGAATGGCTACACCTTC.

This rearrangement joins TRBV7-6 to TRBJ2-1, with D perhaps matching TRBD1 or TRBD2 (6 bases each). Trimming pared 5 bases from V and 8 bases from J, leaving 16 bases between. Germline assignment: CDR1 SGHVS and CDR2 FNYEAQ. The CDR3 has 14 residues. CDR3 sequence (DNA): TGTGCCAGCAGCCCGAGGGGGACTGGCCATGAGCAGTTCTTC. Amino acid sequence: CASSPRGTGHEQFF.

Many counts were recorded for this clonotype. The CDR3 DNA sequence: TGCGCCAGCAGCCCGGGACGCACGACAGCCGGGACAGCCTATGGCTACACCTTC. Encoded protein: CASSPGRTTAGTAYGYTF. The V gene is TRBV5-1, the J gene TRBJ1-2; 7 bases agree with TRBD1. V was clipped by 4 bases and J by 4 bases; unmatched bases: 19. Germline V CDR1 and CDR2: SGHRS, YFSETQ. This CDR3 spans 18 amino acids.

Ten or more counts support this clonotype. This sequence joins TRBV20-1 and TRBJ2-3, with 12 bases matching TRBD2. The CDR3 length is 16 residues. V was clipped by 2 bases and J by 6 bases; unmatched bases: 9. Looked up from germline, CDR1 is DFQATT and CDR2 is SNEGSKA (reference sequence). The CDR3 coding sequence is TGCAGTGCTAGAAGGATTTCCGGGACTAGCGGGGATACGCAGTATTTT. Encoded protein: CSARRISGTSGDTQYF.

This chain joins TRBV4-3 and TRBJ2-3; no firm D call. The V gene lost 0 bases and the J gene lost 2 bases, with 9 bases spanning the gap. The CDR3 is 15 residues long. Germline V gene lookup returns CDR1 LGHNA and CDR2 YSLEER. CDR3 in DNA: TGCGCCAGCAGCCAAGATCGGGCGGTCACAGATACGCAGTATTTT. It translates to CASSQDRAVTDTQYF.

This clonotype has more than one count but fewer than ten. V is TRBV4-2 and J is TRBJ2-3; 8 nucleotides align to TRBD2. From germline, CDR1 is LGHNA and CDR2 YNFKEQ. V lost 6 bases to trimming and J lost 4 bases; unmatched junction nucleotides: 3. This CDR3 comprises 13 residues. CDR3 DNA: TGTGCCAGCAGAGCGGGGGTGGCAGATACGCAGTATTTT. The encoded protein is CASRAGVADTQYF.

This clonotype was found many times. This chain joins TRBV18 and TRBJ1-5; D gene ambiguous. V shed 3 bases and J shed 7 bases, with 7 bases lying between them. This CDR3 has 12 residues. CDR1 is KGHSH and CDR2 is LQKENI in the germline V gene. The CDR3 coding sequence is TGTGCCAGCTCACCCCTGGGACAGCCCCAGCATTTT. This encodes CASSPLGQPQHF.

Many counts were recorded for this clonotype. V usage is TRBV11-2 and J usage is TRBJ1-1; 10 bases fit TRBD1. V dropped 5 bases and J dropped 6; count of bases not matched to a gene: 6. The CDR3 consists of 14 residues. The V gene's germline CDR1 is SGHAT and CDR2 FQNNGV. The CDR3 protein is CASSPGQGRPEAFF. The CDR3 region has the DNA TGTGCCAGCAGCCCGGGACAGGGGCGACCTGAAGCTTTCTTT.

Only a few counts were recorded for this clonotype. This rearrangement joins TRBV6-1 to TRBJ2-7, with D possibly being TRBD1 (6 bases). Trimming removed 6 bases from V and 3 bases from J, with 15 bases in between. The CDR3 consists of 14 residues. Germline loops: CDR1 MNHNS, CDR2 SASEGT. Here the CDR3 reads CASRDSLSVYEQYV. In DNA form, the CDR3 reads TGTGCCAGCAGGGACAGCCTCTCTGTCTACGAGCAGTACGTC.

This chain connects TRBV24-1 to TRBJ2-3; 8 bases are a match to TRBD1. Germline values: CDR1 KGHDR, CDR2 SFDVKD. The CDR3 extends over 18 amino acids. V lost 2 bases and J lost 2; bases outside the gene matches: 11. The CDR3 loop reads CATSDSRGQGWVTDTQYF. CDR3 sequence (DNA): TGTGCCACCAGTGATTCCCGAGGACAGGGATGGGTCACAGATACGCAGTATTTT.

The chain has TRBV7-2 and TRBJ2-1, with 9 bases identical to TRBD2. Looked up from germline, CDR1 is SGHTA and CDR2 is FQGNSA. V shed 3 bases, J shed 9 bases, and the junction held 3 bases outside the gene matches. This CDR3 has 13 amino acids. The chain's CDR3 is CASSFSGGSEQFF. The CDR3 DNA reads TGTGCCAGCAGCTTTAGCGGGGGTAGTGAGCAGTTCTTC.

The gene calls are TRBV7-9 and TRBJ2-3, with D maybe TRBD2 (6 bases). This CDR3 has 15 residues. Germline V gene data show CDR1 as SEHNR and CDR2 as FQNEAQ (reference sequence). The V gene lost 4 bases and the J gene lost 3 bases, with 14 bases spanning the gap. The CDR3 nucleotides are TGTGCCAGCAGCTCCCGGGCGGGGTGGACAGATACGCAGTATTTT. Translated: CASSSRAGWTDTQYF. Based on the CDR3 plus reference TRBV7-9 and TRBJ2-3, the full variable domain is DTGVSQNPRHKITKRGQNVTFRCDPISEHNRLYWYRQTLGQGPEFLTYFQNEAQLEKSRLLSDRFSAERPKGSFSTLEIQRTEQGDSAMYLCASSSRAGWTDTQYFGPGTRLTVL.